The entry below gives a single T cell receptor (beta chain) sequence along with its context. Germline lookup yields CDR1 SGHRS and CDR2 YFSETQ. The CDR3 is made up of 13 amino acids. V dropped 0 bases and J dropped 2 bases, with 6 bases sitting between them. These data belong to a study of cytomegalovirus exposure and HLA in healthy donors. This PCR relied on a set of 60 Vbeta primers and 13 Jbeta primers. TCRdb keeps only in-frame clones here, not all; method: immunoSEQ multiplex PCR. This sample has more than 110,000 clones, with roughly four fifths found just once. The chain carries TRBV5-1 and TRBJ2-7; D remains ambiguous. This TCR was sampled from a man aged 25-45 years in good health and CMV-seropositive. Material: PBMCs. The CDR3 sequence: CASSLGAAYEQYF. CDR3 DNA sequence: TGCGCCAGCAGCTTGGGGGCAGCCTACGAGCAGTACTTC.